The source of this TCR beta chain is a study of Graves' ophthalmopathy and Graves' hyperthyroidism. Study results and caveats: The model's prediction of ophthalmopathy progression had approximately 71% sensitivity and less than 75% specificity.

RNA transcripts served as template for amplifying TCR beta CDR3 sequences. The first round was an RT-PCR with HTBI primers, and the second round was a multiplex PCR. MiXCR, applied by TCRdb to the multiplex PCR reads, yields one record per CDR3 protein. In the table there are a few hundred thousand distinct CDR3 sequences, 15% to 19% of which are singletons. This clonotype has at least ten counts. Its antigen remains unidentified. Stable hyperthyroidism meant no progression to ophthalmopathy within 18 months of follow-up. Hyperthyroidism patients, all newly diagnosed, had under 2 months' duration and ages of 18 to 65. Thyroid ultrasound, orbital computed tomography, TRAb, serum thyroxine and clinical symptoms formed the basis of diagnosis. Sequencing used peripheral blood. The origin of this receptor is a woman between 18 and 30 years old with stable Graves' hyperthyroidism.

The CDR3 region is CASTDPQGPNQPQHF. The CDR3 bases are TGTGCCAGCACCGACCCCCAGGGCCCTAATCAGCCCCAGCATTTT. This chain joins TRBV6-2 or TRBV6-3 and TRBJ1-5; perhaps TRBD1 as D (5 bases). V was cut by 7 bases and J by 4 bases, with 17 bases left in between. Germline CDR1 MNHEY, CDR2 SVGEGT. CDR3 length: 15 amino acids.